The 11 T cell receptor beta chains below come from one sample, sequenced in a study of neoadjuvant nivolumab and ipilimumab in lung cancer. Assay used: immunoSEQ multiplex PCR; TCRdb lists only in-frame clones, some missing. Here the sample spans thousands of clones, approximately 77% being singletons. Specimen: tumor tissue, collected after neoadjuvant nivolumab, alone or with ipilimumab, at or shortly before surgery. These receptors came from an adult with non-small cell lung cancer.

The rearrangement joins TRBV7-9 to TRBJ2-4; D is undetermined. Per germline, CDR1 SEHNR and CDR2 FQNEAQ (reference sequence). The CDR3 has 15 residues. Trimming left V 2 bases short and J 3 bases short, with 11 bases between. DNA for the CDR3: TGTGCCAGCAGCTTAAAGGGTATGGGCAAAAACATTCAGTACTTC. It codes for CASSLKGMGKNIQYF.

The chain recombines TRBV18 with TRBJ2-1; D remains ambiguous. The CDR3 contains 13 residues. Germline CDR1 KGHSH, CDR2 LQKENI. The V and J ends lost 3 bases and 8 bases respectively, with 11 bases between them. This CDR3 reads CASSPLPSDEQFF. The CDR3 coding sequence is TGTGCCAGCTCACCCCTGCCCAGCGATGAGCAGTTCTTC.

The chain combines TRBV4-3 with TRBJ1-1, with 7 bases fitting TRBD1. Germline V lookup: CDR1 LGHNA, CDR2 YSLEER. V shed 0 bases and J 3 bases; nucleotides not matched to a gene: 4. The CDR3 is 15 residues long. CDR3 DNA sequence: TGCGCCAGCAGCCAAGACCAGACAGGGCACACTGAAGCTTTCTTT. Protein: CASSQDQTGHTEAFF.

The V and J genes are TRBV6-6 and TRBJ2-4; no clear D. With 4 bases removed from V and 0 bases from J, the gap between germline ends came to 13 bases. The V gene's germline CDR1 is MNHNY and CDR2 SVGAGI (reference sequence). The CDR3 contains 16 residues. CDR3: CASSFSTPSAKNIQYF. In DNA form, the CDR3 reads TGTGCCAGCAGTTTCTCGACACCTTCAGCCAAAAACATTCAGTACTTC.

The CDR3: CASSLGGAGQPQHF. CDR3 coding DNA: TGTGCCAGCTCCCTTGGGGGGGCGGGTCAGCCCCAGCATTTT. The chain combines TRBV18 with TRBJ1-5, with D possibly being TRBD1 (6 bases). Per germline, CDR1 KGHSH and CDR2 LQKENI. There are 14 residues in the CDR3. Trimming took off 6 bases at V and 6 bases at J, with 15 bases between the two ends.

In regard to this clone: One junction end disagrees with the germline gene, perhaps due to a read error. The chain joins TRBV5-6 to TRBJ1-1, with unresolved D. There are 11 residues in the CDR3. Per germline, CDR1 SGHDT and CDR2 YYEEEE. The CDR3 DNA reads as TGTGCCAGCAGCATGAACGCTGAAGCTTTCTTT. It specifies CASSMNAEAFF.

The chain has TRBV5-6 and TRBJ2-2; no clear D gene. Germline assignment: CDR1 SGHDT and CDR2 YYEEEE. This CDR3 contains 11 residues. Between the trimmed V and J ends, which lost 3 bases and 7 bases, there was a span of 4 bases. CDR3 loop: CASSWFGELFF. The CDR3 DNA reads TGTGCCAGCAGCTGGTTCGGGGAGCTGTTTTTT.

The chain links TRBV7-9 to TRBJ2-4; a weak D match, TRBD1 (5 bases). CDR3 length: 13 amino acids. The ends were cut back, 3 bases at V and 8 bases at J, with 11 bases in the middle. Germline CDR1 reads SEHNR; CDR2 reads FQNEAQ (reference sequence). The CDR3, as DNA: TGTGCCAGCAGCTTTGGGCAGGGCGACATTCAGTACTTC. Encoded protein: CASSFGQGDIQYF.

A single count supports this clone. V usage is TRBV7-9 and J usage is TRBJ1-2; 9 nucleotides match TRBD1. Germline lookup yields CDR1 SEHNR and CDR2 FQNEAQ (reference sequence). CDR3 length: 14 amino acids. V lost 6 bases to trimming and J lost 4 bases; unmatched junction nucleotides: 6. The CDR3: CASSYTGGGYGYTF. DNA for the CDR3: TGTGCCAGCAGTTACACAGGGGGCGGCTATGGCTACACCTTC.

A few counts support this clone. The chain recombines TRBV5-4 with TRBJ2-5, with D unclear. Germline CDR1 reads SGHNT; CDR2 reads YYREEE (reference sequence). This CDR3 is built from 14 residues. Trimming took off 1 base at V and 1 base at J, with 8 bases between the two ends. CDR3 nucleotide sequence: TGTGCCAGCAGCTTGTGGTTCTTCCAAGAGACCCAGTACTTC. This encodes CASSLWFFQETQYF.

DNA for the CDR3: TGTGCCAGCAGCTTAGCAGGGGGCCATTGGGAGACCCAGTACTTC. It specifies CASSLAGGHWETQYF. The chain combines TRBV11-2 with TRBJ2-5; 8 bases line up with TRBD1. With V trimmed by 1 base and J by 5 bases, 6 bases remained unmatched. CDR1 is SGHAT and CDR2 is FQNNGV in the germline V gene. This CDR3 comprises 15 residues.